The TCR beta chain described here comes from a study of shared clonotypes between healthy human individuals. Study donors comprised healthy, HIV-negative adults devoid of recent acute infection or vaccination. The data were produced by immunoSEQ multiplex PCR, yet TCRdb's version contains in-frame clones alone and is incomplete. The sample consists of approximately 1.5 million clones, approximately 98.5% of them appearing once. Between the trimmed V and J ends, which lost 3 bases and 5 bases, there was a span of 11 bases. This CDR3 has 13 residues. CDR1 PRHDT and CDR2 FYEKMQ come from the germline V gene (reference sequence).

Sequencing was done on a sample of naive CD4+ T cells sorted from blood. Subset indicated: CD45RA+ positively selected. The TCR sequence derives from a man aged 30 to 39 in good health. The chain couples TRBV13 to TRBJ2-7, with D tentatively TRBD2 (6 bases). The CDR3 nucleotides read TGTGCCAGCAGCTTTAGGACGGGGGACGAGCAGTACTTC. Translating it yields CASSFRTGDEQYF.